The T cell receptor beta chain described here comes from a study of regulatory T cells in long-lasting Graves disease listed by TCRdb under 2021. As for the study more broadly: Newly diagnosed Graves' disease patients had taken antithyroid drugs for less than 3 months. Persistent Graves' disease patients were compared with newly diagnosed Graves' disease patients by peripheral blood TCR sequencing and RNA sequencing. The study was conducted in China and was registered as a clinical trial. TCR sequencing covered some 13 persistent and some 20 newly diagnosed Graves' disease patients, 33 samples in total. On the study overall, not on this receptor specifically: Patients with persistent disease shared more public clonotypes (approximately 2,500) than newly diagnosed patients did (approximately 990). The small sample size was acknowledged by the authors as a limitation that may reduce accuracy. Only peripheral blood was studied, because thyroid tissue, the primary lesion, was inaccessible. Persistent disease showed preferential use of TRBV28, TRBJ1-2 and TRBJ2-5, whereas newly diagnosed disease favored TRBV20-1 and TRBJ2-1. Only the TCR beta chain was sequenced and analyzed. Persistent Graves' disease patients showed lower TCR Shannon entropy and fewer highly expanded clones than newly diagnosed patients, suggesting clonal expansion.

According to the study, the label for this sample's time point signals: newly diagnosed GD, antithyroid drugs for less than 3 months. RNA was extracted from PBMCs in TRIzol for both TCR sequencing and RNA sequencing. The diagnosis of Graves' disease followed American Thyroid Association guidelines. Recruitment of patients was carried out at an endocrinology department in Xi'an, China. Each patient gave roughly 10 milliliters of peripheral blood, collected in an EDTA anticoagulant tube. PBMCs were isolated by Ficoll Paque Plus density gradient separation without further T cell sorting. An Agilent 2100 Bioanalyzer and agarose gel were used to assess RNA quality, and a NanoDrop 2000 was used to measure RNA concentration. Regarding this clonotype: Its antigen is still unknown. Base qualities are not at hand, and no much larger clone is one base apart.

The method behind the library was multiplex PCR. The instrument was an Illumina HiSeq 4000. To build TCR beta libraries, CDR3 regions were amplified by Arm-PCR using iRepertoire HTBI primers. Before sequencing, the PCR products went through gel purification. The authors processed their data as follows. Gene usage analysis of CDR3 amino acid clonotypes relied on the 60 or so TRBV and more than twelve TRBJ segments identified across samples. COPE and FqMerger were used to merge the filtered high-quality paired reads into contigs. BLAST was used to align contigs to IMGT TRBV, TRBD and TRBJ reference genes, with CDR3 defined following IMGT. Highly expanded clones were defined as clonotypes with a frequency above 0.1%. Shannon entropy served as the measure of repertoire diversity, while the Gini coefficient captured V-J evenness. A clonotype was considered public if more than one individual shared it. Through fastp at Q25 and MiXCR, TCRdb rebuilt clones from the public reads, retaining in-frame beta chains. All rows with the same CDR3 protein become a single entry with the most common DNA and genes. TCRdb's processing, not the study's, gives the V and J calls here. In all, the sample holds 380,000 or so distinct CDR3 sequences, and around 16% of those were seen once. The top ten clonotypes cover 20% of the sample.

V loses 6 bases, J loses 2 bases, and the germline ends lie 17 bases apart. From the cysteine through the phenylalanine, the CDR3 covers 16 amino acids. Just the 48-base CDR3 DNA is kept, in frame starting at base 1. In addition, the sample was reused for a study of T cells in Graves' hyperthyroidism and ophthalmopathy. Looking at the second paper: Stable Graves' hyperthyroidism was defined as no progression to ophthalmopathy during 18 months of follow-up. Hyperthyroidism patients were newly diagnosed, with disease duration under 2 months, and aged 18 to 65 years. Patients with uncontrolled infections, other autoimmune diseases, pregnancy or lactation were excluded. Clinical symptoms, serum thyroxine and TRAb, thyroid ultrasound, and orbital computed tomography formed the basis for the diagnoses. The first round of RT-PCR for the TCR CDR3 was performed with the HTBI primer set and the Qiagen OneStep RT-PCR kit. Most expanded thyroid clonotypes (frequency above 0.001) were also found in blood, which suggests that blood repertoires may mirror thyroid immune responses. In cross-validation, a model built on a 13 V-J signature told ophthalmopathy apart from stable hyperthyroidism with approximately 90% sensitivity and about 81% specificity, and in testing the same model reached 80%/75%. In validation, progression to ophthalmopathy was predicted by the model with 65% to 71% sensitivity and roughly 72% specificity, a median of approximately 6.5 months before onset. TCR V-J signatures able to tell the groups apart were searched for in a discovery cohort of approximately 95 patients, of whom 43 had Graves' ophthalmopathy and about 55 had stable Graves' hyperthyroidism. Prospective prediction of ophthalmopathy was tested in an independent validation cohort consisting of about 19 hyperthyroidism patients and more than 15 patients who later progressed to ophthalmopathy. The 100 discovery patients were randomly split 7:3 into training and test sets. Thyroid tissue and blood T-cell repertoires from about six Graves' hyperthyroidism patients were also compared in the study. Once sampling was done, hyperthyroidism patients were given methimazole at a starting dose of 30 mg daily, whereas ophthalmopathy patients were given high-dose intravenous methylprednisolone. Libraries were constructed in a second round of multiplex PCR, after which size selection and purification were performed. Libraries were sequenced paired-end with 100 bp reads on an Illumina HiSeq2000. SOAPnuke was used to process the raw data, throwing out any read that contained adapters or uncalled bases, had a mean Phred below 15, or lacked an exact constant-primer or identifier match. High-quality paired reads were merged using COPE v1.2.5, and each unique nucleotide sequence was defined as a clonotype. MiTCR v1.1 was used to align clonotypes to the IMGT TRBV, TRBD and TRBJ reference segments. The analysis was restricted to V-J combinations with a frequency above 0.0001, which together covered 99.2% of the repertoires. A TCS score was defined as the ratio between F50 (clonal expansion) and ExV (chaos), using BLOSUM62-based TCRdist between CDR3 peptides within each V-J. Welch's t-statistics and random forest reduced approximately 520 V-J features to about 13, which were used in a naive Bayes classifier (R e1071). Sample size was not statistically predetermined, and blinding of investigators to group allocation was not performed. The paper reports TCR Vbeta CDR3 sequencing of over 130 peripheral blood samples: under 45 ophthalmopathy, over 70 hyperthyroidism and around 17 progressor patients.

The sequencing here drew on peripheral blood mononuclear cells (PBMCs), taken at new diagnosis, from a patient treated with antithyroid drugs. This receptor was obtained from a woman under 30 with Graves disease. Donor details come from another sample of the same person, matched by shared clones. This chain joins TRBV12-3 or TRBV12-4 to TRBJ1-5, and the D gene may be TRBD1, 6 bases matching. The CDR3 reads CASRGGEGGGNQPQHF. The bases read TGTGCCAGCAGAGGCGGAGAAGGGGGGGGCAATCAGCCCCAGCATTTT.